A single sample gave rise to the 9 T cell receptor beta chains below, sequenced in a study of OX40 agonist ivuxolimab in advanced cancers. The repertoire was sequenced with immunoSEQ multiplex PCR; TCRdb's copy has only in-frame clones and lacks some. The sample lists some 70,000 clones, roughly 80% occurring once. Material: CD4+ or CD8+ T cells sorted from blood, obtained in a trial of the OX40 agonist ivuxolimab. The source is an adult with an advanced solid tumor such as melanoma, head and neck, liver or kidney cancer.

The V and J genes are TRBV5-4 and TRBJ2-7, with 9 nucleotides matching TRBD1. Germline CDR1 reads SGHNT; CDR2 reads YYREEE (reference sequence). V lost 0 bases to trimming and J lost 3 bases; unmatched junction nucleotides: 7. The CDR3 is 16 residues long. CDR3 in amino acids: CASSLGGQGKGYEQYF. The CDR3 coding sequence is TGTGCCAGCAGCTTGGGAGGACAGGGGAAAGGCTACGAGCAGTACTTC.

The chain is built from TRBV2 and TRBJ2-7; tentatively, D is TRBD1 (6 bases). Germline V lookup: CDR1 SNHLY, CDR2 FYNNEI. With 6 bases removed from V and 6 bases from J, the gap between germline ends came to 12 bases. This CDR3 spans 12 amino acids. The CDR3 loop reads CASRQQGAEQYF. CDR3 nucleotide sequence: TGTGCCAGCAGACAACAGGGTGCCGAGCAGTACTTC. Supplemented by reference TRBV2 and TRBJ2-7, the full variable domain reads EPEVTQTPSHQVTQMGQEVILRCVPISNHLYFYWYRQILGQKVEFLVSFYNNEISEKSEIFDDQFSVERPDGSNFTLKIRSTKLEDSAMYFCASRQQGAEQYFGPGTRLTVT.

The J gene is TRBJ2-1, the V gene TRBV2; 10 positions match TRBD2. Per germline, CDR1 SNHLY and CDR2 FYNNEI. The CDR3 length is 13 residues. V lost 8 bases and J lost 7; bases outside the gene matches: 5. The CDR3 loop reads CASVAGGWNEQFF. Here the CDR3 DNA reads TGTGCCAGCGTAGCGGGGGGTTGGAATGAGCAGTTCTTC.

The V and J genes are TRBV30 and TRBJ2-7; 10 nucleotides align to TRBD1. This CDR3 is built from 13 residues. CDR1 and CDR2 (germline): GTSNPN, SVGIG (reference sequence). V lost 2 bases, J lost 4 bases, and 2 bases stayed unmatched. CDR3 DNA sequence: TGTGCCTGGAGTCGACAGGGGGCGTACGAGCAGTACTTC. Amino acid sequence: CAWSRQGAYEQYF.

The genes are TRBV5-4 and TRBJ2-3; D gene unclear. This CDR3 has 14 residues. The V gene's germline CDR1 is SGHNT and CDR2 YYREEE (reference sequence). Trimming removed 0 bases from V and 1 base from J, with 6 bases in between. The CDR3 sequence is CASSLDGGTDTQYF. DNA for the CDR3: TGTGCCAGCAGCTTGGATGGGGGCACAGATACGCAGTATTTT.

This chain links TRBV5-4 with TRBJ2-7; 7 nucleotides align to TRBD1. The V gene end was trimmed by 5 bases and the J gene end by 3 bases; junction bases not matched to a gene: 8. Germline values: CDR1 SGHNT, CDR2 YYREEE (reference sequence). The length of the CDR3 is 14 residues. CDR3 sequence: CASSPTGLLYEQYF. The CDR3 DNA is TGTGCCAGCAGTCCGACAGGGCTCCTCTACGAGCAGTACTTC.

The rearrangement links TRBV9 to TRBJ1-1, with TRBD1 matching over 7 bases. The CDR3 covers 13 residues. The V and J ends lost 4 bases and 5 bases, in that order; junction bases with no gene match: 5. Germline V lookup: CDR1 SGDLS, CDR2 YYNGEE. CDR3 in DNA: TGTGCCAGCAGCCAAACAGGGGTGACTGAAGCTTTCTTT. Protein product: CASSQTGVTEAFF. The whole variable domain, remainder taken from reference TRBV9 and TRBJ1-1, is DSGVTQTPKHLITATGQRVTLRCSPRSGDLSVYWYQQSLDQGLQFLIQYYNGEERAKGNILERFSAQQFPDLHSELNLSSLELGDSALYFCASSQTGVTEAFFGQGTRLTVV.

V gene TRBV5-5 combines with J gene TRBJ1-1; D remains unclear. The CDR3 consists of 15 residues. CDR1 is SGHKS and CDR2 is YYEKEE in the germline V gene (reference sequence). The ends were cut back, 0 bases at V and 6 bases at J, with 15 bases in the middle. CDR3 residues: CASSLVPVSDAEAFF. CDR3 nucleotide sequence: TGTGCCAGCAGCTTGGTACCAGTAAGTGACGCTGAAGCTTTCTTT.

The CDR3 is CSASGAQTQYF. CDR3 DNA sequence: TGCAGTGCTAGCGGGGCCCAGACCCAGTACTTC. The gene calls are TRBV20-1 and TRBJ2-5, with D possibly called TRBD1 or TRBD2 (5 bases each). The CDR3 extends over 11 amino acids. Germline CDR1 and CDR2: DFQATT and SNEGSKA (reference sequence). Trimming shortened V by 3 bases and J by 6 bases, and 8 bases separated the two germline ends.